This entry lists 24 T cell receptor beta chains sequenced from one sample in a study of OX40 agonist ivuxolimab in advanced cancers. Method: immunoSEQ multiplex PCR; TCRdb's copy keeps in-frame clones and lacks some. The repertoire consists of more than 45,000 clones, with roughly 83% occurring once and the leading ten covering over 2%. The source material was CD4+ or CD8+ T cells sorted from blood, sampled in a trial of the OX40 agonist ivuxolimab. These receptors all stem from an adult with an advanced solid tumor such as melanoma, head and neck, liver or kidney cancer.

The rearrangement joins TRBV11-1 to TRBJ1-2; D remains ambiguous. V shed 5 bases and J shed 2 bases, with 12 bases lying between them. From germline, CDR1 is SGHAT and CDR2 FQDESV (reference sequence). This CDR3 contains 14 residues. CDR3 amino acids: CASSGLTDNYGYTF. The CDR3 nucleotides are TGTGCCAGCAGCGGCCTGACGGACAACTATGGCTACACCTTC.

The table lists this clone with a count of one. The chain combines TRBV7-9 with TRBJ2-5, with TRBD1 matching over 12 bases. This CDR3 is built from 17 residues. Germline assignment: CDR1 SEHNR and CDR2 FQNEAQ (reference sequence). J was trimmed by 2 bases and V by 2 bases; bases with no gene match: 6. CDR3 loop: CASSLLGTGGGQETQYF. In nucleotides, the CDR3 is TGTGCCAGCAGCTTATTAGGGACAGGGGGCGGACAAGAGACCCAGTACTTC.

The chain is built from TRBV19 and TRBJ2-7; 10 bases agree with TRBD2. The V gene's germline CDR1 is LNHDA and CDR2 SQIVND (reference sequence). Trimming removed 3 bases from V and 0 bases from J; junction bases left unmatched: 8. There are 17 residues in the CDR3. The CDR3, as DNA: TGTGCCAGTAGTATGTCTAGCGGGGGCCTAAGCTCCTACGAGCAGTACTTC. Translated, it gives CASSMSSGGLSSYEQYF.

Worth noting for this clone: Other DNA sequences from this sample encode an identical CDR3 as well. The chain couples TRBV29-1 to TRBJ2-3, with 10 nucleotides matching TRBD2. The CDR3 consists of 14 residues. The germline V gene has CDR1 SQVTM and CDR2 ANQGSEA. Trimming removed 2 bases from V and 10 bases from J; junction bases left unmatched: 9. CDR3 residues: CSVEFAAGGTAQYF. Here the CDR3 DNA reads TGCAGCGTTGAATTCGCAGCGGGGGGGACTGCGCAGTATTTT.

The CDR3 DNA reads as TGTGCCAGCAGCTTAGGTAGGGGTCTTGGGGGGAAGAACACTGAAGCTTTCTTT. It yields the protein CASSLGRGLGGKNTEAFF. The chain links TRBV7-8 to TRBJ1-1, with TRBD1 as a possible D gene (5 bases). The germline gives CDR1 SGHVS, CDR2 FQNEAQ. The germline V and J ends were trimmed by 1 base and 1 base, with 19 bases remaining between them. The CDR3 is made up of 18 amino acids.

This clone was counted once. In the same sample, other DNA sequences code for this CDR3. The V call is TRBV4-1, the J call TRBJ1-2; tentatively, D is TRBD1 (6 bases). V shed 4 bases and J shed 7 bases, with 28 bases lying between them. The CDR3 is made up of 18 amino acids. The germline CDR1 and CDR2 sequences are MGHRA and YSYEKL. CDR3 amino acids: CASSRTQGAQRRTIGYTF. The CDR3 coding sequence is TGCGCCAGCAGCCGGACACAGGGAGCCCAGCGTAGGACTATTGGCTACACCTTC.

This clone has only one observation. This rearrangement joins TRBV5-4 to TRBJ1-2; TRBD1 agrees at 8 bases. V trimming: 6 bases; J trimming: 3 bases; junction bases outside the gene matches: 7. CDR3 length: 14 amino acids. Germline CDR1 SGHNT, CDR2 YYREEE (reference sequence). CDR3 nucleotides: TGTGCCAGCACCTCGGGACAGGCTCACTATGGCTACACCTTC. This codes for CASTSGQAHYGYTF.

The rearrangement links TRBV18 to TRBJ2-5; 9 bases are a match to TRBD1. The DNA end is more similar to TRBJ2-7, so the J call may be wrong. CDR1 is KGHSH, CDR2 LQKENI, per germline. The CDR3 is 14 amino acids. The DNA for the CDR3 is TGTGCCAGCTCACCGGGACAGGGATCCTACGAGCAGTACTTC. It encodes CASSPGQGSYEQYF.

The J gene is TRBJ2-5, the V gene TRBV10-3; tentatively, D is TRBD1 (5 bases). This CDR3 has 15 amino acids. Trimming left V 3 bases short and J 4 bases short, with 15 bases between. Germline CDR1 reads ENHRY; CDR2 reads SYGVKD. The chain's CDR3 is CAISDIRTLGETQYF. CDR3 DNA sequence: TGTGCCATCAGTGATATCAGGACACTTGGAGAGACCCAGTACTTC.

The V call is TRBV5-1, the J call TRBJ2-5; no reliable D call. The germline CDR1 and CDR2 sequences are SGHRS and YFSETQ. V was cut by 2 bases and J by 1 base, with 12 bases left in between. The CDR3 spans 15 residues. The DNA of the CDR3 is TGCGCCAGCAGCTTATTATCAGCACCCCAAGAGACCCAGTACTTC. It codes for CASSLLSAPQETQYF.

The rearrangement links TRBV12-5 to TRBJ2-2; TRBD2 matches at 9 bases. The germline V gene has CDR1 LGHNT and CDR2 FRNRAP. V was clipped by 6 bases and J by 2 bases; unmatched bases: 7. This CDR3 has 16 residues. CDR3 DNA: TGTGCTAGTGGAACGATGACTAGCGGAAACACCGGGGAGCTGTTTTTT. Translating it yields CASGTMTSGNTGELFF.

The V and J genes are TRBV6-5 and TRBJ1-1; the D is unclear. The germline V and J ends were trimmed by 6 bases and 6 bases, with 11 bases remaining between them. From germline, CDR1 is MNHEY and CDR2 SVGAGI. CDR3 length: 12 residues. The DNA of the CDR3 is TGTGCCAGCAGCCGAGGTGGGCCTGAAGCTTTCTTT. As protein: CASSRGGPEAFF.

This chain links TRBV18 with TRBJ1-6; D unresolved. This CDR3 spans 14 amino acids. Trimming cost V 3 bases and J 7 bases, with 10 bases left between them. Looked up from germline, CDR1 is KGHSH and CDR2 is LQKENI. For the CDR3, the DNA is TGTGCCAGCTCACCTCGGACGGAGAATTCACCCCTCCACTTT. Translated: CASSPRTENSPLHF.

The sample holds a few counts of this clone. The gene calls are TRBV7-3 and TRBJ2-5; perhaps TRBD1 as D (5 bases). V was trimmed by 2 bases and J by 4 bases, leaving 14 bases between them. This CDR3 is built from 15 residues. The germline V gene has CDR1 SGHTA and CDR2 FQGTGA. The CDR3 nucleotides read TGTGCCAGCAGCTTACAGGGCTCGACACCAGAGACCCAGTACTTC. The encoded protein is CASSLQGSTPETQYF.

The V call is TRBV6-5, the J call TRBJ2-3, with 7 bases fitting TRBD1. The V segment lost 8 bases and the J segment 0 bases; nucleotides outside the gene matches: 5. This CDR3 comprises 14 residues. Germline V CDR1 and CDR2: MNHEY, SVGAGI. CDR3 coding DNA: TGTGCCAGCTACAGGGGACAGAGCACAGATACGCAGTATTTT. Its translation is CASYRGQSTDTQYF.

The gene calls are TRBV6-5 and TRBJ2-2; D possibly corresponds to TRBD2 (5 bases). The CDR3 runs to 15 residues. Germline V CDR1 and CDR2: MNHEY, SVGAGI. The V gene lost 1 base and the J gene lost 1 base, with 7 bases spanning the gap. The CDR3 is CASSYYGVNTGELFF. The CDR3 DNA is TGTGCCAGCAGTTACTACGGGGTGAACACCGGGGAGCTGTTTTTT.

The chain combines TRBV6-1 with TRBJ2-3, with TRBD1 matching 8 bases. CDR3 length: 16 amino acids. Germline lookup yields CDR1 MNHNS and CDR2 SASEGT. The J segment lost 2 bases and the V segment lost 2 bases, leaving 6 bases of the junction unmatched. The CDR3 region has the DNA TGTGCCAGCAGTGAACCGACAGGGGCTTTCACAGATACGCAGTATTTT. Translating it yields CASSEPTGAFTDTQYF.

The chain uses TRBV28 and TRBJ2-5; D ambiguous. From germline, CDR1 is MDHEN and CDR2 SYDVKM. CDR3 size: 14 residues. Trimming removed 5 bases from V and 2 bases from J, with 12 bases in between. The CDR3 nucleotides are TGTGCCAGCAGTGACTCTGAACTACAAGAGACCCAGTACTTC. Translating it yields CASSDSELQETQYF.

The chain has TRBV14 and TRBJ1-5; D uncertain. Germline V gene data show CDR1 as SGHDN and CDR2 as FVKESK. This CDR3 is 13 amino acids long. Trimming took off 0 bases at V and 5 bases at J, with 5 bases between the two ends. Written as DNA, the CDR3 is TGTGCCAGCAGCCAAGAGTCGGATCAGCCCCAGCATTTT. Its protein product is CASSQESDQPQHF.

V usage is TRBV27 and J usage is TRBJ1-4; 9 bases agree with TRBD1. The germline gives CDR1 MNHEY, CDR2 SMNVEV (reference sequence). Trimming took 4 bases from V and 3 from J; bases not matched to a gene: 3. CDR3 length equals 15 residues. The CDR3 DNA follows: TGTGCCAGCAGTTGGAGGACAGGGGCTAATGAAAAACTGTTTTTT. Residues: CASSWRTGANEKLFF. Drawing the rest from reference TRBV27 and TRBJ1-4, the complete variable domain is EAQVTQNPRYLITVTGKKLTVTCSQNMNHEYMSWYRQDPGLGLRQIYYSMNVEVTDKGDVPEGYKVSRKEKRNFPLILESPSPNQTSLYFCASSWRTGANEKLFFGSGTQLSVL.

This rearrangement joins TRBV2 to TRBJ1-4; 9 nucleotides line up with TRBD1. The CDR3 is made up of 13 amino acids. The V and J ends lost 2 bases and 11 bases, in that order; junction bases with no gene match: 3. Germline V gives CDR1 SNHLY, CDR2 FYNNEI. CDR3 loop: CASSESGQGKLFF. CDR3 in DNA: TGTGCCAGCAGTGAAAGTGGACAGGGGAAACTGTTTTTT.

The J gene is TRBJ2-2, the V gene TRBV5-1; D is perhaps TRBD1 (5 bases). Per germline, CDR1 SGHRS and CDR2 YFSETQ. The length of the CDR3 is 13 residues. V lost 2 bases to trimming and J lost 8 bases, with 10 bases between them. CDR3 DNA: TGCGCCAGCAGCTTTCAGGGAACTGGGGAGCTGTTTTTT. As protein: CASSFQGTGELFF.

This sequence joins TRBV19 and TRBJ2-3; no reliable D call. The ends were cut back, 3 bases at V and 6 bases at J, with 13 bases in the middle. The germline CDR1 and CDR2 sequences are LNHDA and SQIVND (reference sequence). This CDR3 spans 14 amino acids. The DNA of the CDR3 is TGTGCCAGTAGTATTAGTGAGAACTCGGATACGCAGTATTTT. This translates into CASSISENSDTQYF.

The genes are TRBV9 and TRBJ1-2; a possible D gene is TRBD1 (5 bases). Per the germline V gene, CDR1 is SGDLS and CDR2 is YYNGEE. Trimming took 0 bases from V and 2 from J, leaving 11 bases between them. This CDR3 spans 15 amino acids. The CDR3 sequence: CASSVDVGQNYGYTF. The CDR3, as DNA: TGTGCCAGCAGCGTAGATGTGGGGCAAAACTATGGCTACACCTTC. The full variable domain, rest sourced from reference TRBV9 and TRBJ1-2, is DSGVTQTPKHLITATGQRVTLRCSPRSGDLSVYWYQQSLDQGLQFLIQYYNGEERAKGNILERFSAQQFPDLHSELNLSSLELGDSALYFCASSVDVGQNYGYTFGSGTRLTVV.